The 29 T cell receptor beta chains presented below share a single source sample, sequenced in a study of T cell changes during pregnancy in multiple sclerosis. Produced via immunoSEQ multiplex PCR; TCRdb's table is partial and in-frame only. The repertoire holds about 30,000 clones, with 85% to 90% as singletons. The source was CD4+ T cells from peripheral blood mononuclear cells, collected in the third trimester of pregnancy. Receptors originate from a female donor in good health, enrolled as a control in a pregnancy study.

The rearrangement uses TRBV5-1 and TRBJ2-3; the D gene is possibly TRBD1 (6 bases). Per germline, CDR1 SGHRS and CDR2 YFSETQ. The V end lost 3 bases, the J end lost 3 bases, and 11 bases lay between the germline ends. This CDR3 has 14 amino acids. The CDR3 bases are TGCGCCAGCAGCTCGATACAGGGAACAGATACGCAGTATTTT. This codes for CASSSIQGTDTQYF.

The rearrangement uses TRBV27 and TRBJ1-3, with D maybe TRBD1 (6 bases). CDR1 is MNHEY, CDR2 SMNVEV, per germline (reference sequence). The germline V and J ends were trimmed by 6 bases and 0 bases, with 9 bases remaining between them. CDR3 length: 14 residues. The CDR3 is CASRGTYSGNTIYF. CDR3 in DNA: TGTGCCAGCAGGGGGACATACTCTGGAAACACCATATATTTT.

The sample holds one count of this clone. The chain carries TRBV9 and TRBJ2-5; 8 positions agree with TRBD1. Losses at the gene ends were 0 bases for V and 4 bases for J; bases not matched to a gene: 2. Germline-derived CDR1 and CDR2 are SGDLS and YYNGEE. There are 14 residues in the CDR3. For the CDR3, the DNA is TGTGCCAGCAGCGTAGCAGGGGGCGCAGAGACCCAGTACTTC. Its translation: CASSVAGGAETQYF.

This chain uses TRBV30 with TRBJ2-1; 12 bases line up with TRBD2. In germline, CDR1 is GTSNPN, CDR2 SVGIG (reference sequence). Losses at the gene ends were 4 bases for V and 15 bases for J; bases not matched to a gene: 10. The CDR3 consists of 13 residues. CDR3 DNA sequence: TGTGCCTGGACTACCGGACTAGCGGGGTTTGGGTTCTTC. Amino acids: CAWTTGLAGFGFF.

This chain joins TRBV5-4 and TRBJ2-7; 16 bases map to TRBD2. V trimming: 3 bases; J trimming: 0 bases; junction bases outside the gene matches: 6. The CDR3 has 18 residues. Germline lookup yields CDR1 SGHNT and CDR2 YYREEE (reference sequence). The CDR3 spells CASSYGTSGRGSSYEQYF. Written as DNA, the CDR3 is TGTGCCAGCAGCTACGGGACTAGCGGGAGGGGGAGCTCCTACGAGCAGTACTTC.

In DNA, the CDR3 is TGTGCCAGCAGTCAAGAAGGAAGGGGCCACACCTTC. Its translation: CASSQEGRGHTF. The rearrangement uses TRBV6-5 and TRBJ1-2, with D possibly matching TRBD1 (5 bases). There are 12 residues in the CDR3. V was clipped by 5 bases and J by 12 bases, with 16 bases between them. Germline V gene lookup returns CDR1 MNHEY and CDR2 SVGAGI.

The V call is TRBV9, the J call TRBJ2-5; 7 nucleotides align to TRBD1. Germline V CDR1 and CDR2: SGDLS, YYNGEE. V dropped 3 bases and J dropped 1; count of bases not matched to a gene: 6. This CDR3 contains 15 residues. The chain's CDR3 is CASSAKQGFQETQYF. The CDR3 nucleotides read TGTGCCAGCAGCGCAAAACAGGGGTTCCAAGAGACCCAGTACTTC. The full variable domain, completed using reference TRBV9 and TRBJ2-5, is DSGVTQTPKHLITATGQRVTLRCSPRSGDLSVYWYQQSLDQGLQFLIQYYNGEERAKGNILERFSAQQFPDLHSELNLSSLELGDSALYFCASSAKQGFQETQYFGPGTRLLVL.

The CDR3 sequence is CASSLIASGTASYEQYF. The CDR3 DNA sequence: TGTGCCAGCAGCTTAATTGCGAGCGGGACGGCCTCCTACGAGCAGTACTTC. V is TRBV7-2 and J is TRBJ2-7; 7 bases map to TRBD2. The CDR3 totals 17 residues. Unmatched junction bases numbered 10, after V lost 2 bases and J lost 0 bases. Germline V gene data show CDR1 as SGHTA and CDR2 as FQGNSA.

This chain uses TRBV6-5 with TRBJ2-2; possibly TRBD1 for D (6 bases). Germline V gene sequence: CDR1 MNHEY, CDR2 SVGAGI. The CDR3 is 14 amino acids. V lost 5 bases and J 3 bases, leaving 10 bases between the germline ends. CDR3 sequence reads: CASSRDTYTGELFF. The CDR3 DNA reads TGTGCCAGCAGTAGGGACACCTACACCGGGGAGCTGTTTTTT.

The chain links TRBV11-1 to TRBJ2-5; 8 bases match TRBD2. The J call may not be correct, given that the DNA end is closer to TRBJ2-7. The CDR3 totals 13 residues. Germline CDR1 reads SGHAT; CDR2 reads FQDESV (reference sequence). CDR3 region: CASSRTSGYEQYF. For the CDR3, the DNA is TGTGCCAGCTCCAGAACTAGCGGATACGAGCAGTACTTC.

The genes are TRBV2 and TRBJ2-3; maybe TRBD1 (6 bases). Per the germline V gene, CDR1 is SNHLY and CDR2 is FYNNEI. CDR3 length: 14 amino acids. Trimming shortened V by 2 bases and J by 2 bases, and 8 bases separated the two germline ends. For the CDR3, the DNA is TGTGCCAGCAGTGAACAGGGGTCCACAGATACGCAGTATTTT. This encodes CASSEQGSTDTQYF.

The J gene is TRBJ2-3, the V gene TRBV7-2, with 12 bases matching TRBD2. Trimming at V came to 5 bases and at J to 2 bases, leaving 2 bases not matched to a gene. The CDR3 contains 15 residues. In germline, CDR1 is SGHTA, CDR2 FQGNSA. CDR3 DNA: TGTGCCAGCAGCCGACTAGCGGGAGTCACAGATACGCAGTATTTT. This sequence encodes CASSRLAGVTDTQYF.

This chain joins TRBV10-2 and TRBJ2-7, with TRBD1 identical over 9 bases. This CDR3 is 15 amino acids long. Germline V gene sequence: CDR1 WSHSY, CDR2 SAAADI. V lost 7 bases to trimming and J lost 1 base; unmatched junction nucleotides: 8. CDR3 nucleotides: TGCGCCAGCATATCCCCTGGACAGGGGTCCTACGAGCAGTACTTC. Translating gives CASISPGQGSYEQYF.

The V gene is TRBV7-2, the J gene TRBJ1-5; 9 nucleotides match TRBD1. V was clipped by 2 bases and J by 7 bases; unmatched bases: 9. CDR1 is SGHTA, CDR2 FQGNSA, per germline. The CDR3 totals 16 residues. The CDR3 reads CASSLLVRTGVQPQHF. As DNA, the CDR3 is TGTGCCAGCAGCTTATTAGTCCGGACAGGGGTGCAGCCCCAGCATTTT.

This chain links TRBV7-2 with TRBJ2-1; TRBD2 matches 12 bases. The CDR3 loop spans 14 amino acids. The V gene end was trimmed by 6 bases and the J gene end by 9 bases; junction bases not matched to a gene: 6. The germline CDR1 and CDR2 sequences are SGHTA and FQGNSA. The CDR3 region has the DNA TGTGCCAGCAGGCCTAGCGGGGGGGCTTTTGAGCAGTTCTTC. Translating it yields CASRPSGGAFEQFF.

This chain links TRBV9 with TRBJ1-2, with a weak D call TRBD1 (6 bases). V lost 0 bases, J lost 0 bases, and 21 bases lay in between. Germline V gene data show CDR1 as SGDLS and CDR2 as YYNGEE. The CDR3 has 19 residues. The CDR3 protein is CASSVATRPTGHTNYGYTF. CDR3 in DNA: TGTGCCAGCAGCGTAGCTACTCGCCCAACGGGACACACTAACTATGGCTACACCTTC.

The V gene is TRBV12-5, the J gene TRBJ2-7, with TRBD1 matching over 8 bases. Germline assignment: CDR1 LGHNT and CDR2 FRNRAP. There are 16 residues in the CDR3. V gave up 0 bases and J gave up 6 bases; unmatched junction bases: 10. The DNA for the CDR3 is TGTGCTAGTGGTTTGGTTTTGGACAGGGTGAATATCGAGCAGTACTTC. As protein: CASGLVLDRVNIEQYF.

The chain carries TRBV11-2 and TRBJ2-7, with a weak D call TRBD2 (5 bases). V was clipped by 3 bases and J by 7 bases, with 19 bases between them. The germline CDR1 and CDR2 sequences are SGHAT and FQNNGV. The CDR3 is made up of 15 amino acids. CDR3 protein: CASSFNGADPGEQYF. CDR3 nucleotides: TGTGCCAGCAGCTTTAATGGAGCCGACCCGGGAGAGCAGTACTTC.

The rearrangement uses TRBV7-2 and TRBJ2-3; 7 bases agree with TRBD1. The J segment lost 2 bases and the V segment lost 5 bases, leaving 7 bases of the junction unmatched. Germline V gene lookup returns CDR1 SGHTA and CDR2 FQGNSA. The CDR3 sequence is 15 residues long. CDR3 amino acids: CASSPRDRHTDTQYF. DNA for the CDR3: TGTGCCAGCAGCCCGAGGGACAGACACACAGATACGCAGTATTTT.

J is TRBJ2-7 and V is TRBV2; unclear D gene. V lost 8 bases, J lost 2 bases, and 10 bases lay in between. The CDR3 covers 12 residues. Germline CDR1 and CDR2: SNHLY and FYNNEI. The CDR3 reads CASSVHTYEQYF. The CDR3 nucleotides read TGTGCCAGCTCTGTCCACACCTACGAGCAGTACTTC.

This clone was seen only once. This chain connects TRBV2 to TRBJ2-5, with TRBD2 matching 14 bases. The CDR3 is made up of 15 amino acids. CDR1 SNHLY and CDR2 FYNNEI come from the germline V gene. V was pared by 9 bases and J by 3 bases, with 6 bases of the junction left unmatched. The CDR3 coding sequence is TGTGCCAGAGGGACTAGCGGGAGAGGTGAAGAGACCCAGTACTTC. Translating gives CARGTSGRGEETQYF.

J is TRBJ2-2 and V is TRBV7-9; D unclear. CDR3 size: 16 residues. CDR1 SEHNR and CDR2 FQNEAQ come from the germline V gene (reference sequence). V lost 1 base and J 2 bases, leaving 11 bases between the germline ends. For the CDR3, the DNA is TGTGCCAGCAGCTTAGGATTTAGCTTAAACACCGGGGAGCTGTTTTTT. Its translation is CASSLGFSLNTGELFF.

The V and J genes are TRBV5-1 and TRBJ1-1; 10 bases line up with TRBD1. Germline CDR1 and CDR2: SGHRS and YFSETQ. The CDR3 length is 16 residues. The J segment lost 5 bases and the V segment lost 4 bases, leaving 11 bases of the junction unmatched. The CDR3 coding sequence is TGCGCCAGCAGCATCCGGGACAGGGGATTTGGGACTGAAGCTTTCTTT. It encodes CASSIRDRGFGTEAFF.

V usage is TRBV18 and J usage is TRBJ1-3, with 9 bases lining up with TRBD1. With 4 bases clipped from V and 1 base from J, the junction kept 5 bases outside the gene matches. This CDR3 has 16 amino acids. Germline V gives CDR1 KGHSH, CDR2 LQKENI. This chain's CDR3 is CASSLGQGTSGNTIYF. The CDR3 DNA reads TGTGCCAGCTCACTGGGACAGGGAACTTCTGGAAACACCATATATTTT.

V and J are TRBV6-1 and TRBJ1-1; D ambiguous. Germline lookup yields CDR1 MNHNS and CDR2 SASEGT. The ends were cut back, 6 bases at V and 0 bases at J, with 11 bases in the middle. The CDR3 consists of 14 residues. CDR3 region: CASREVGMNTEAFF. In DNA, the CDR3 is TGTGCCAGCAGGGAGGTTGGCATGAACACTGAAGCTTTCTTT.

The rearrangement joins TRBV7-2 to TRBJ1-2; D not certain. CDR3 length: 12 residues. V was pared by 1 base and J by 6 bases, with 6 bases between. From germline, CDR1 is SGHTA and CDR2 FQGNSA. The CDR3 loop is CASSLVGDGYTF. The CDR3 bases are TGTGCCAGCAGCTTAGTGGGAGATGGCTACACCTTC.

This chain joins TRBV14 and TRBJ2-2; 11 bases are shared with TRBD2. Germline V gives CDR1 SGHDN, CDR2 FVKESK. V was pared by 4 bases and J by 7 bases, with 11 bases of the junction left unmatched. The CDR3 contains 17 residues. The CDR3 sequence: CASSRIAGGLSDGELFF. The CDR3 DNA follows: TGTGCCAGCAGCCGAATAGCGGGGGGGCTGTCGGACGGGGAGCTGTTTTTT.

Comments on this clone: Relative to the germline gene, one junction end is altered; a read error may explain this. The chain combines TRBV10-1 with TRBJ2-3; TRBD2 matches 10 bases. The CDR3 is 15 residues long. Germline assignment: CDR1 WNHNN and CDR2 SYGVQD (reference sequence). In DNA form, the CDR3 reads TGCGCCAGCAGTCGGACTAGCGGATTCACAGATGCGCAGTATTTT. Residues: CASSRTSGFTDAQYF.

The CDR3 protein is CASSETGGAISGEAFF. The CDR3 DNA reads as TGTGCCAGCAGCGAAACAGGGGGCGCGATATCCGGTGAAGCTTTCTTT. The chain uses TRBV7-6 and TRBJ1-1, with 9 bases aligning to TRBD1. J gave up 7 bases and V 5 bases, and 14 bases lay outside the gene matches. The CDR3 has 16 amino acids. The V gene's germline CDR1 is SGHVS and CDR2 FNYEAQ.